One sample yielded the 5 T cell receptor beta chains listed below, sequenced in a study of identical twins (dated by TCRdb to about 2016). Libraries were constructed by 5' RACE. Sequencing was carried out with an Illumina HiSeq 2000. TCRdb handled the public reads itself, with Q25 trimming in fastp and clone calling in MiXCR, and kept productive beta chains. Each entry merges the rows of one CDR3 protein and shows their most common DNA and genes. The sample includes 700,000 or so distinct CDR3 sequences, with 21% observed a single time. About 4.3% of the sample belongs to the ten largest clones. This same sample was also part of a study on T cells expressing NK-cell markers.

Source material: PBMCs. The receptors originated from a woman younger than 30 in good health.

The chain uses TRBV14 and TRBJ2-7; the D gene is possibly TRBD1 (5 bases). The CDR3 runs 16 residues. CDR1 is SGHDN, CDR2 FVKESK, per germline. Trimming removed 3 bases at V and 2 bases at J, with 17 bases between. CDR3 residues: CASSHKARTTTYEQYF. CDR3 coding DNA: TGTGCCAGCAGCCACAAAGCGCGGACAACGACCTACGAGCAGTACTTC. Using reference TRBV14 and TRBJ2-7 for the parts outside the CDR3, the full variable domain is EAGVTQFPSHSVIEKGQTVTLRCDPISGHDNLYWYRRVMGKEIKFLLHFVKESKQDESGMPNNRFLAERTGGTYSTLKVQPAELEDSGVYFCASSHKARTTTYEQYFGPGTRLTVT.

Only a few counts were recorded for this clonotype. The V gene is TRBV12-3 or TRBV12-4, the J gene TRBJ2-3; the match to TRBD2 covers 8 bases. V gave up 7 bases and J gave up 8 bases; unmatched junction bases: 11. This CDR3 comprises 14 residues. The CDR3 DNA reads TGTGCCAGCACGGCGGAACGGGGGGGGGGTACGCAGTATTTT. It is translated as CASTAERGGGTQYF.

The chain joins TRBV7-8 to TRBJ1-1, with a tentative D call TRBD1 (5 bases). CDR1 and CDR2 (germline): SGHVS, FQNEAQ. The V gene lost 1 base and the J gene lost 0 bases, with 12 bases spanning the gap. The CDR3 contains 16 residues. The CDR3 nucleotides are TGTGCCAGCAGCTTAGGGGCGCGGGGGATGAACACTGAAGCTTTCTTT. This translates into CASSLGARGMNTEAFF.

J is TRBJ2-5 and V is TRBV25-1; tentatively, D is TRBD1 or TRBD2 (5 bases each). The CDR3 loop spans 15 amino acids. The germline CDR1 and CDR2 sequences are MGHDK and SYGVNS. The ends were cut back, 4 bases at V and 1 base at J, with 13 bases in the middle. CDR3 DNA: TGTGCCAGCAGTGTCCCGGGACGCGCCCAAGAGACCCAGTACTTC. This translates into CASSVPGRAQETQYF.

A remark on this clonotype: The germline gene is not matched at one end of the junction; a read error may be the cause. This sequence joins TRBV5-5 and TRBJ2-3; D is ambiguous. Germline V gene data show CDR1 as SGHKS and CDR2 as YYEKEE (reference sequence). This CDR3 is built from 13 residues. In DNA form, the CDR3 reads TGTGCCATCGGCCATGCGAGCACATATACGCAGTATTTT. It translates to CAIGHASTYTQYF.